This T cell receptor beta chain stems from a study of identifying expanded T cells in peripheral blood. No infections or other immune events were documented during collection. Germline V CDR1 and CDR2: SGHRS, YFSETQ. The germline V and J ends were trimmed by 6 bases and 1 base, with 16 bases remaining between them. The CDR3 covers 16 residues. TCRdb keeps only in-frame clones here, not all; method: immunoSEQ multiplex PCR. Of around 90,000 clones listed, around 89% were seen once; the top ten hold under 4.5%. This receptor was taken from a person aged 18-70 years in good health. Material for sequencing was blood. V and J are TRBV5-1 and TRBJ2-2; maybe TRBD2 (7 bases). CDR3 region: CASTIGGALNTGELFF. CDR3 nucleotides: TGCGCCAGCACCATTGGGGGGGCCCTGAACACCGGGGAGCTGTTTTTT.